This T cell receptor (beta chain) came from a study of cytomegalovirus exposure and HLA in healthy donors. Broader study findings: Most TCRs appeared rarely, but some public TCRs recurred in many donors. Overall, under 200 TCR beta chains were annotated as cytomegalovirus-associated. With further analysis later on, most CMV-associated TCR beta chains appeared HLA-restricted. Later work associated fewer than 20,000 TCR beta sequences with HLA alleles at 0.05 false discovery rate.

PCR involved 60 Vbeta and 13 Jbeta primers. The method was immunoSEQ multiplex PCR; TCRdb's version includes in-frame clones alone and lacks a portion of them. The sample has about 140,000 clones, roughly 73% seen once. The sample holds a few counts of this clone. Its antigen is unknown. V dropped 6 bases and J dropped 4 bases, with 11 bases sitting between them. The CDR3 totals 13 residues. Germline CDR1 reads SGHDT; CDR2 reads YYEEEE. The chain has TRBV5-6 and TRBJ1-3, with D maybe TRBD1 (5 bases). This TCR derives from a woman aged 40 to 50 in good health and CMV-seronegative. Sequencing was performed on PBMCs. CDR3 region: CASNPRQGNTIYF. DNA for the CDR3: TGTGCCAGCAACCCTAGACAGGGAAACACCATATATTTT. Full variable domain (outside the CDR3, taken from reference TRBV5-6 and TRBJ1-3): DAGVTQSPTHLIKTRGQQVTLRCSPKSGHDTVSWYQQALGQGPQFIFQYYEEEERQRGNFPDRFSGHQFPNYSSELNVNALLLGDSALYLCASNPRQGNTIYFGEGSWLTVV.